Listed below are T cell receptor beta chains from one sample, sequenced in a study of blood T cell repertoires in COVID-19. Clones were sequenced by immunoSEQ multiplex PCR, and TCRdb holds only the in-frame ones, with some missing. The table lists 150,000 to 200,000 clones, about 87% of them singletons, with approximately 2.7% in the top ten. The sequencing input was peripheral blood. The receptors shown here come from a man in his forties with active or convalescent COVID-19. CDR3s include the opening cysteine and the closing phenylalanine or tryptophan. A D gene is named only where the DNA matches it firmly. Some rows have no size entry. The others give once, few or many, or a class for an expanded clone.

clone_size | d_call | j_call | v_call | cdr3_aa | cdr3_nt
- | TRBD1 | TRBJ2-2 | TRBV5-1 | CASSFDRVGTGELFF | TGCGCCAGCAGCTTCGACAGGGTCGGGACCGGGGAGCTGTTTTTT
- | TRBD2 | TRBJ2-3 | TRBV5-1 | CASRGLAGGQVADTQYF | TGCGCCAGCCGGGGGCTAGCGGGGGGGCAAGTCGCAGATACGCAGTATTTT
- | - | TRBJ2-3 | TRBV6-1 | CASSEGSGTDTQYF | TGTGCCAGCAGTGAGGGGTCAGGGACAGATACGCAGTATTTT
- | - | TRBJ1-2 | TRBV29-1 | CSVDRSWTPAGGYTF | TGCAGCGTTGACCGAAGTTGGACACCGGCTGGTGGCTACACCTTC
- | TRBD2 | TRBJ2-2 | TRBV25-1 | CASTGRGATGELFF | TGTGCCAGCACCGGGCGGGGGGCCACCGGGGAGCTGTTTTTT
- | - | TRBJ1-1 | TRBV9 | CASSVVLGHTAEAFF | TGTGCCAGCAGCGTAGTTCTGGGACACACTGCTGAAGCTTTCTTT
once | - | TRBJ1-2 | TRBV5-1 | CASSLGSTGNYGYTF | TGCGCCAGCAGCTTGGGCTCAACAGGGAACTATGGCTACACCTTC
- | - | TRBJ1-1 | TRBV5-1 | CASSPGENTEAFF | TGCGCCAGCAGCCCCGGAGAGAACACTGAAGCTTTCTTT
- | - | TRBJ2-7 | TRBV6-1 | CASSDVQGTSYEQYF | TGTGCCAGCAGTGATGTTCAGGGAACATCCTACGAGCAGTACTTC
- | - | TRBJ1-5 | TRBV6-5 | CASSYSNRVRQPQHF | TGTGCCAGCAGTTACTCGAACCGGGTGCGGCAGCCCCAGCATTTT
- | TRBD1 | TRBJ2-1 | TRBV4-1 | CASSQDSRTGSTYNEQFF | TGCGCCAGCAGCCAAGATTCGAGGACAGGGAGCACCTACAATGAGCAGTTCTTC
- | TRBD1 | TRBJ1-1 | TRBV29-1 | CSVSWTGRSEAFF | TGCAGCGTTTCCTGGACAGGGAGGTCTGAAGCTTTCTTT
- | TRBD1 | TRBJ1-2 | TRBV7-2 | CASSPGQGHYGYTF | TGTGCCAGCAGCCCTGGACAGGGGCACTATGGCTACACCTTC
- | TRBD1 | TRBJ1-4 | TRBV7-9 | CASSLTGTNEKLFF | TGTGCCAGCAGCTTGACAGGGACTAATGAAAAACTGTTTTTT
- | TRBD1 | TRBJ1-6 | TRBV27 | CASSYQGAYNSPLHF | TGTGCCAGCAGTTACCAGGGGGCCTATAATTCACCCCTCCACTTT
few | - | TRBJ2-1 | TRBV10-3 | CAISPDPGGHEQFF | TGTGCCATCAGCCCAGACCCGGGGGGCCATGAGCAGTTCTTC
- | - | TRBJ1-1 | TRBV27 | CASSLWELGEAFF | TGTGCCAGCAGTTTATGGGAGTTGGGAGAAGCTTTCTTT
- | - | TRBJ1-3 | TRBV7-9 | CASSFRRNSGNTIYF | TGTGCCAGCAGCTTCCGCAGGAACTCTGGAAACACCATATATTTT
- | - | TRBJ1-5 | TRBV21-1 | CASCHRGNQPQHF | TGTGCCAGCTGCCACCGGGGCAATCAGCCCCAGCATTTT
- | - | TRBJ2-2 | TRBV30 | CAWSLAGVTGELFF | TGTGCCTGGAGCTTGGCAGGGGTAACCGGGGAGCTGTTTTTT
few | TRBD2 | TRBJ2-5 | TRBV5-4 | CASSWKRDIQETQYF | TGTGCCAGCAGCTGGAAGCGGGATATCCAAGAGACCCAGTACTTC
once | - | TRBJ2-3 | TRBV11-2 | CASSRLEGRTDTQYF | TGTGCCAGCAGCCGCCTTGAGGGGAGGACAGATACGCAGTATTTT
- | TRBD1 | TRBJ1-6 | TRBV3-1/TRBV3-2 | CASSPGTGNSPLHF | TGTGCCAGCAGCCCCGGGACAGGGAATTCACCCCTCCACTTT
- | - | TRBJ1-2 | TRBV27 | CASSLSPQGKGYTF | TGTGCCAGCAGTTTATCCCCGCAGGGGAAGGGCTACACCTTC
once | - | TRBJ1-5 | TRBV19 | CASSFWAGRREYSNQPQHF | TGTGCCAGTAGTTTTTGGGCCGGCAGGCGGGAGTATAGCAATCAGCCCCAGCATTTT
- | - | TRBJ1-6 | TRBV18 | CASSQDSGSPLHF | TGTGCCAGCTCACAGGACAGTGGGTCACCCCTCCACTTT
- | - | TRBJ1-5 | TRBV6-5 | CASRGPGGPQHF | TGTGCCAGCAGGGGGCCCGGCGGGCCCCAGCATTTT
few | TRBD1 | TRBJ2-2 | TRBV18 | CASSLRTGDTGELFF | TGTGCCAGCTCACTACGGACAGGAGACACCGGGGAGCTGTTTTTT
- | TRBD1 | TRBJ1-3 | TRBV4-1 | CASSLNPQGGAGNTIYF | TGCGCCAGCAGCCTGAATCCCCAGGGGGGCGCTGGAAACACCATATATTTT
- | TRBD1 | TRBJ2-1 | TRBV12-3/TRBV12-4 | CASSLDRGNEQFF | TGTGCCAGCAGTTTGGACAGGGGCAATGAGCAGTTCTTC
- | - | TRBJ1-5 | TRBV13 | CASSLSTFGQPQHF | TGTGCCAGCAGCTTGTCAACCTTCGGTCAGCCCCAGCATTTT
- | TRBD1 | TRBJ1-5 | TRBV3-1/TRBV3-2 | CASSDRDRNQPQHF | TGTGCCAGCAGCGACCGGGACAGGAATCAGCCCCAGCATTTT
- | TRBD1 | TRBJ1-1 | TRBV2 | CASSIPTSGTGPEAFF | TGTGCCAGCAGTATCCCCACGTCCGGGACAGGACCTGAAGCTTTCTTT
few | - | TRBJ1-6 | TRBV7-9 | CASSFTDTNSPLHF | TGTGCCAGCAGCTTCACAGACACTAATTCACCCCTCCACTTT
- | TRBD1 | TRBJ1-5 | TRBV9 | CASGTVDQPQHF | TGTGCCAGTGGGACAGTTGATCAGCCCCAGCATTTT
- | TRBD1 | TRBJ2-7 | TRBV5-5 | CASSLDRGPYEQYF | TGTGCCAGCAGCTTGGACAGGGGGCCATACGAGCAGTACTTC
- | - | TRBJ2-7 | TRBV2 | CASSLTGASSYEQYF | TGTGCCAGCAGCTTGACAGGCGCCAGCTCCTACGAGCAGTACTTC
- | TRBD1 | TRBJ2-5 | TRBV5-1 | CASSLARGRGETQYF | TGCGCCAGCAGCTTGGCCAGGGGGCGCGGGGAGACCCAGTACTTC
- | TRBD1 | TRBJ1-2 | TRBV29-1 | CSVVQVRQGQRNYGYTF | TGCAGCGTTGTACAAGTTAGACAGGGGCAGCGGAACTATGGCTACACCTTC
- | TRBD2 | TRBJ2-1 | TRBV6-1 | CASWNSGGSYNEQFF | TGTGCCAGCTGGAATAGCGGGGGGTCCTACAATGAGCAGTTCTTC
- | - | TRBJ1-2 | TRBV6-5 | CASSHWEGGRYGYTF | TGTGCCAGCAGCCACTGGGAGGGCGGGAGATATGGCTACACCTTC
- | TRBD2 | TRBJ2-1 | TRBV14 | CASSQVAGGFYNEQFF | TGTGCCAGCAGCCAAGTAGCGGGGGGGTTCTACAATGAGCAGTTCTTC
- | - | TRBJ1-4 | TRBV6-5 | CASRERGEKLFF | TGTGCCAGCCGAGAGCGTGGGGAAAAACTGTTTTTT
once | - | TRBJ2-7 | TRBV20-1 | CSPKQGNEQYF | TGCAGTCCCAAGCAGGGGAACGAGCAGTACTTC
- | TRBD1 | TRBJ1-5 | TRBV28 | CASTGGTQPQHF | TGTGCCAGCACAGGGGGGACTCAGCCCCAGCATTTT
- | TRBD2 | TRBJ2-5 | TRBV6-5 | CASTAGRGTETQYF | TGTGCCAGCACTGCCGGGCGGGGGACAGAGACCCAGTACTTC
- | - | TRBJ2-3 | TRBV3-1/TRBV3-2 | CASRQGPGVGTQYF | TGTGCCAGCAGACAGGGACCAGGGGTAGGTACGCAGTATTTT
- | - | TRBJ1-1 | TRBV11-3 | CASSLSRTKFEAFF | TGTGCCAGCAGCTTAAGCCGTACCAAATTCGAAGCTTTCTTT
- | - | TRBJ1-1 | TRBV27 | CASTRRVGTEAFF | TGTGCCAGCACCCGCAGGGTGGGCACTGAAGCTTTCTTT
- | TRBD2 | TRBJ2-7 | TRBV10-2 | CASSGAGGSYEQYF | TGCGCCAGCAGTGGTGCGGGGGGCTCCTACGAGCAGTACTTC
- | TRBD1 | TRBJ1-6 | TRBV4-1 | CASRALRGRGSPLHF | TGCGCCAGCAGGGCTCTCAGGGGGCGCGGTTCACCCCTCCACTTT
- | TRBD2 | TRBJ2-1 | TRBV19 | CATTPGPLGGGTSEQFF | TGTGCCACCACACCGGGCCCACTGGGCGGGGGGACAAGTGAGCAGTTCTTC
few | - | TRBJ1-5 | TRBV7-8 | CASSSPARGLTLGQPQHF | TGTGCCAGCAGCTCGCCTGCCAGGGGTCTCACACTGGGTCAGCCCCAGCATTTT
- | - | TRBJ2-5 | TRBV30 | CAWTYRGGQETQYF | TGTGCCTGGACCTACAGGGGAGGCCAAGAGACCCAGTACTTC
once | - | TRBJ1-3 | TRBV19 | CASSIDEYTGNTIYF | TGTGCCAGTAGTATAGACGAATACACTGGAAACACCATATATTTT